The TCR beta chain described here comes from a study of OX40 agonist ivuxolimab in advanced cancers. About the study: Those enrolled were less than 85% male, with a mean age of roughly 60 years and ages from 23 to 79. The study reported partial responses in three patients: one hepatocellular carcinoma, two cutaneous melanoma. Whole-study results and caveats: Expanded clones tended on average to be more numerous among CD8+ T cells than CD4+.

For this clone: Its antigen remains unknown.

Trimming removed 2 bases from V and 0 bases from J, with 5 bases in between. Per germline, CDR1 LNHDA and CDR2 SQIVND (reference sequence). This CDR3 is built from 15 residues. Some clones are missing from TCRdb's copy, which holds only in-frame ones; the method was immunoSEQ multiplex PCR. The sample lists 70,000 to 95,000 clones, roughly 90% occurring once. The source material was CD4+ or CD8+ T cells sorted from blood, sampled in a trial of the OX40 agonist ivuxolimab. The TCR originated in an adult with an advanced solid tumor such as melanoma, head and neck, liver or kidney cancer. V gene TRBV19 combines with J gene TRBJ2-6; D gene unclear. For the CDR3, the DNA is TGTGCCAGTAGTATAAGGTCCTCTGGGGCCAACGTCCTGACTTTC. Its protein product is CASSIRSSGANVLTF.